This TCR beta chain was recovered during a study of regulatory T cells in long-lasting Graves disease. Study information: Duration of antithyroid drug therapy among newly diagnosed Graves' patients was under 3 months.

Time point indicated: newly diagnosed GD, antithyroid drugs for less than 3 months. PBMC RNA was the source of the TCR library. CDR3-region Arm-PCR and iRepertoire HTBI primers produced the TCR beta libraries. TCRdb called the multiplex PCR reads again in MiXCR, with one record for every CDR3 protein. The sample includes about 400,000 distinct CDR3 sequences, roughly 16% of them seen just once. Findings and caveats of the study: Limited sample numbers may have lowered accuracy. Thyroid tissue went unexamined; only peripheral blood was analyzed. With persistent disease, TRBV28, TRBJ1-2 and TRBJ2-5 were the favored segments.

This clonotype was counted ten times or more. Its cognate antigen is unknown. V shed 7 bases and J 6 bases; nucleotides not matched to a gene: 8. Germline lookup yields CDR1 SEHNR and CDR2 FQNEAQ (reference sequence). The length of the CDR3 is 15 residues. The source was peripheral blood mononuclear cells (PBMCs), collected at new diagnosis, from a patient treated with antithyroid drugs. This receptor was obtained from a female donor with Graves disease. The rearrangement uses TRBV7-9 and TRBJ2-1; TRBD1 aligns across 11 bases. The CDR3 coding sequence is TGTGCCAGCACCCAATCCGGGACAGGGGGCAATGAGCAGTTCTTC. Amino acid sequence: CASTQSGTGGNEQFF.